This T cell receptor beta chain was captured by sequencing in a study of cytomegalovirus exposure and HLA in healthy donors. Study-wide results and limits: Usually a TCR sequence was rare, but some public TCRs were found in many donors. Roughly uniform depth of sequencing across donors was assumed in presence/absence analyses. Some TCR beta chains (around 180 of them) were listed as cytomegalovirus-associated.

On this clone: Its specificity is not known.

13 Jbeta primers and 60 Vbeta primers were used for the PCR. The method was immunoSEQ multiplex PCR; TCRdb's version includes in-frame clones alone and lacks a portion of them. In the table there are over 100,000 clones, roughly three quarters of which are singletons. The CDR3 sequence is 13 residues long. CDR1 is SEHNR and CDR2 is FQNEAQ in the germline V gene (reference sequence). The trim removed 5 bases at V and 4 bases at J, leaving 3 bases unmatched. The sample comprised PBMCs. This rearrangement joins TRBV7-9 to TRBJ2-3; 7 bases map to TRBD2. The clonotype originates from a male donor in good health and CMV-seropositive. CDR3 nucleotide sequence: TGTGCCAGCAGCCCAGGACTAGCAGATACGCAGTATTTT. It specifies CASSPGLADTQYF.